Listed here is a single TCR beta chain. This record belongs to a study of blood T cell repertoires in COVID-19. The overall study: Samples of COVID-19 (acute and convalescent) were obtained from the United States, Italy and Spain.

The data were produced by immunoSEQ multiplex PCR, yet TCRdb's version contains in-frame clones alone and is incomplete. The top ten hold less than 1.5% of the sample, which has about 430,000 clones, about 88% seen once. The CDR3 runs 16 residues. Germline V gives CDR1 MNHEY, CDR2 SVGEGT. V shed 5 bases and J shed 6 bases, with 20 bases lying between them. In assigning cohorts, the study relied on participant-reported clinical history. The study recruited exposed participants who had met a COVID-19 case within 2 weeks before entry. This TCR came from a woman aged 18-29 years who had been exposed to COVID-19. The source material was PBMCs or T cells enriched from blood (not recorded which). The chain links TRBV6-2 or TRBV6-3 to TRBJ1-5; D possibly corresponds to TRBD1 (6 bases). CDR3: CASSPGLGQKGQPQHF. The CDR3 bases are TGTGCCAGCAGTCCCGGCCTCGGACAGAAAGGTCAGCCCCAGCATTTT.